This TCR beta chain was sequenced in a study of identical twins. Findings and caveats of the study: In drawing conclusions, the study used cross-sectional statistical analysis and did not follow the same donors. For monozygotic twins, models underestimated out-of-frame TCR alpha sharing. Beta out-of-frame twin sharing showed a weaker excess. Insertions were fewer in abundant cord blood beta clonotypes, whereas memory repertoires showed none of this pattern.

TCRdb re-called the 5' RACE reads with MiXCR, one entry per CDR3 protein. The repertoire holds approximately 1.8 million distinct CDR3 sequences, with under 35% as singletons. Germline lookup yields CDR1 DFQATT and CDR2 SNEGSKA (reference sequence). The CDR3 is 15 amino acids. V lost 2 bases and J lost 5; bases outside the gene matches: 9. Of note for this clonotype: Antigen specificity is unknown.

Sequenced material: cord blood. The chain uses TRBV20-1 and TRBJ2-1, with 7 bases identical to TRBD1. This receptor was taken from a newborn girl in good health. CDR3 amino acids: CSARLAGTVNNEQFF. The CDR3 DNA reads TGCAGTGCTAGACTTGCCGGGACAGTCAACAATGAGCAGTTCTTC.